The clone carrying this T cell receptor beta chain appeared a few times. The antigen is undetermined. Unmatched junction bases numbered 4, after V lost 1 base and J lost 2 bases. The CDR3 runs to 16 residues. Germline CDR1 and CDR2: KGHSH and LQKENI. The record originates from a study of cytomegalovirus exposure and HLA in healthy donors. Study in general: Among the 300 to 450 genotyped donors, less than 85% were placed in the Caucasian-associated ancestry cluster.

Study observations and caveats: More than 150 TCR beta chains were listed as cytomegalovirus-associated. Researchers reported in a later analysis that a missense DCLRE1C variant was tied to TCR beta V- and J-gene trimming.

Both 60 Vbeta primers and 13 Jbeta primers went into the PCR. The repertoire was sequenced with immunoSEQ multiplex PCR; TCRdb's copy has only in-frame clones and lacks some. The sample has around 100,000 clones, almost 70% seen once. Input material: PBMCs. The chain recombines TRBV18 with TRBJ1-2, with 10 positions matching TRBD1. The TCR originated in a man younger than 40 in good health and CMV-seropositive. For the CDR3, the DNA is TGTGCCAGCTCACCACGCGGACAGGGGGGAAACTATGGCTACACCTTC. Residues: CASSPRGQGGNYGYTF.